Judged by abundance, the clone carrying this T cell receptor beta chain is medium-sized (0.01 to 0.1%). No antigen is known for it. The data belong to a study of spatial heterogeneity in lung cancer. Overall study: In raw reads, more than eight appearances on average were recorded for each unique TCR and UMI combination.

TCRdb processed the 5' RACE reads anew with MiXCR; each CDR3 protein has one entry. The repertoire holds roughly 9,800 distinct CDR3 sequences, with approximately 10% as singletons. Regarding time point: sample taken at primary tumor resection. Regarding the study as a whole: Mutation counts in tumors were tracked by counts of expanded intratumoral alpha and beta TCRs.

V lost 3 bases and J lost 4; bases outside the gene matches: 3. This CDR3 comprises 14 residues. The sample was lung tumor tissue, taken at surgery. The TCR comes from a female donor with early-stage non-small cell lung cancer. This chain links TRBV12-3 or TRBV12-4 with TRBJ1-5; 7 nucleotides match TRBD1. The CDR3 sequence: CASSFGTANQPQHF. The CDR3 DNA is TGTGCCAGCAGTTTTGGGACAGCAAATCAGCCCCAGCATTTT.